This entry is about one T cell receptor (beta chain). The antigen remains undetermined. The time point: blood 4 weeks post-SBRT, at nephrectomy. Treatment of the sample: 15 Gy SBRT to primary tumor, nephrectomy 4 weeks later. Nephrectomy followed 15 Gy stereotactic body radiation by 4 weeks. Clear cell pathology was present in this patient's renal cell carcinoma. This sample was included in a study of radiation and T cells in renal cell carcinoma. This CDR3 contains 13 residues. J was trimmed by 7 bases and V by 6 bases; bases with no gene match: 4. CDR1 and CDR2 (germline): SGHAT, FQNNGV. Assay: immunoSEQ multiplex PCR; the TCRdb copy retains only in-frame clones and omits some. Among 60,000 or so clones, over 65% were seen once, and the ten largest hold approximately 7%. Whole-study results and caveats: No pretreatment tumor biopsies were available for baseline clonotypes. Top tumor clonotypes rose in blood 2 weeks post-radiation, then contracted.

The starting material was blood, obtained from a patient whose treatment included radiotherapy and nephrectomy. The chain combines TRBV11-2 with TRBJ2-2; 8 positions agree with TRBD1. The clonotype was recovered from a man in his fifties or sixties with renal cell carcinoma. CDR3 in DNA: TGTGCCAGCAGGTGGACAGGGATCGGGGAGCTGTTTTTT. It yields the protein CASRWTGIGELFF.